Listed below are T cell receptor beta chains from one sample, sequenced in a study of radiation and T cells in renal cell carcinoma. The method was immunoSEQ multiplex PCR; TCRdb's version includes in-frame clones alone and lacks a portion of them. The data contain about 22,000 clones, 80% of them singletons. Sequencing was performed on blood, taken from a patient whose treatment included radiotherapy and nephrectomy. The receptors were sampled from a man between 60 and 75 years old with renal cell carcinoma. The CDR3 runs from the conserved cysteine through the conserved F or W. The D gene is left open where the match is weak. Expanded clones are given a class, and other clones once, few, many or no size at all.

V	J	size	D	DNA	CDR3
TRBV9	TRBJ2-2	-	TRBD1	TGTGCCAGCAGCGTAGCGGGACAGTATATCGGGGAGCTGTTTTTT	CASSVAGQYIGELFF
TRBV25-1	TRBJ1-2	-	-	TGTGCCAGCAGTGTTCATGATACAGGGCAGGGTGGCTACACCTTC	CASSVHDTGQGGYTF
TRBV7-9	TRBJ1-1	-	-	TGTGCCAGCAGCCCTCAACAGGGGAACACTGAAGCTTTCTTT	CASSPQQGNTEAFF
TRBV6-5	TRBJ2-7	-	-	TGTGCCAGCAGTGGGAATACCCTAAGCTCCTACGAGCAGTACTTC	CASSGNTLSSYEQYF
TRBV11-2	TRBJ1-4	-	-	TGTGCCAGCAGCTTAGAACGAGGGACCAGGGAGGAAAAACTGTTTTTT	CASSLERGTREEKLFF
TRBV5-4	TRBJ1-4	-	-	TGTGCCAGCAGCCCCCAAGCAGGGACCCGAAAAGAAAAACTGTTTTTT	CASSPQAGTRKEKLFF
TRBV18	TRBJ1-1	-	-	TGTGCCAGCTCCCCAGGACCCACTGAAGCTTTCTTT	CASSPGPTEAFF
TRBV15	TRBJ1-5	few	-	TGTGCCACCAGCAGAGGGGAAGGCGGCAATCAGCCCCAGCATTTT	CATSRGEGGNQPQHF
TRBV12-5	TRBJ2-1	-	TRBD2	TGTGCTAGTGGTTTGGCGCCCGCCGGGGGGTTGGACAATGAGCAGTTCTTC	CASGLAPAGGLDNEQFF
TRBV7-9	TRBJ2-5	-	-	TGTGCCAGCAGCTTAGAAGGAGTTGTTGAGACCCAGTACTTC	CASSLEGVVETQYF
TRBV7-8	TRBJ2-7	-	-	TGTGCCACTAGAAGGGACACATCCTACGAGCAGTACTTC	CATRRDTSYEQYF
TRBV9	TRBJ2-1	-	TRBD2	TGTGCCAGCAGCGAAAGCGGGGAAACCTACAATGAGCAGTTCTTC	CASSESGETYNEQFF
TRBV7-9	TRBJ2-7	-	-	TGTGCCAGCAGCTTGCGGTCGGGCTACGAGCAGTACTTC	CASSLRSGYEQYF
TRBV19	TRBJ1-2	-	-	TGTGCCAGTAGTATAGATCACCAGTCGGATGGCTACACCTTC	CASSIDHQSDGYTF
TRBV18	TRBJ2-2	-	TRBD2	TGTGCCAGCTCACGGTTGCGGGAGATGGCCGGGGAGCTGTTTTTT	CASSRLREMAGELFF
TRBV28	TRBJ1-3	-	-	TGTGCCAGCAGTTTAGCCATAAACCTCCTCAGCGGGCAGAACACCATATATTTT	CASSLAINLLSGQNTIYF
TRBV2	TRBJ1-4	-	-	TGTGCCAGCAGTTCAGACAGGCTAGGGGGAAAACTGTTTTTT	CASSSDRLGGKLFF
TRBV7-2	TRBJ2-2	-	-	TGTGCCAGCACCCCCCAACAGGGATCCGGGGAGCTGTTTTTT	CASTPQQGSGELFF
TRBV4-3	TRBJ2-7	-	TRBD2	TGCGCCAGCAGCCAAGTCAGTAGCGGGACGGGTGAGCAGTACTTC	CASSQVSSGTGEQYF
TRBV14	TRBJ1-2	once	TRBD1	TGTGCCAGCAGCCAAACGACAGGGCGCGGCTACACCTTC	CASSQTTGRGYTF
TRBV28	TRBJ2-1	once	TRBD2	TGTGCCAGCAGTTTATCCGGGAGGGGTGAGCAGTTCTTC	CASSLSGRGEQFF
TRBV10-1	TRBJ2-1	-	TRBD2	TGCGCCAGCAGGATGACTAGCGGGAGGGGGATATACAATGAGCAGTTCTTC	CASRMTSGRGIYNEQFF
TRBV9	TRBJ2-5	few	TRBD1	TGTGCCAGCGGGGACAGCCAAGAGACCCAGTACTTC	CASGDSQETQYF
TRBV29-1	TRBJ2-7	-	TRBD1	TGCAGCGTGGAGACAGGGGGTATCTACGAGCAGTACTTC	CSVETGGIYEQYF
TRBV2	TRBJ2-1	-	-	TGTGCCAGCACGCCGCAGGGGCTTGGTGAGCAGTTCTTC	CASTPQGLGEQFF
TRBV29-1	TRBJ1-1	-	-	TGCAGCGTTGGACAGGATATGAACACTGAAGCTTTCTTT	CSVGQDMNTEAFF
TRBV10-3	TRBJ2-7	-	-	TGTGCCACCACCCCGGTTGATGGAGCGGGCTACTACGAGCAGTACTTC	CATTPVDGAGYYEQYF
TRBV5-1	TRBJ1-4	-	-	TGCGCCAGCAGCTTGCAGGCCGATACGGGAAAACTGTTTTTT	CASSLQADTGKLFF
TRBV27	TRBJ2-7	-	-	TGTGCCAGCAGTTCCAGTTCCTACGAGCAGTACTTC	CASSSSSYEQYF
TRBV5-1	TRBJ2-7	-	TRBD1	TGCGCCAGCAGCTTGACAGGGGGCCCCTACGAGCAGTACTTC	CASSLTGGPYEQYF
TRBV6-1	TRBJ2-7	few	TRBD2	TGTGCCAGCACGGGACTAGTCAACGGTTACGAGCAGTACTTC	CASTGLVNGYEQYF
TRBV4-2	TRBJ2-3	-	-	TGTGCCAGCAGCCAGGGGGGGGGCGGTACGCAGTATTTT	CASSQGGGGTQYF
TRBV18	TRBJ2-7	-	TRBD2	TGTGCCAGCTCACCCCCCGGCGGGAGTGGTAACGAGCAGTACTTC	CASSPPGGSGNEQYF
TRBV6-5	TRBJ2-1	-	-	TGTGCCAGCAGCGCGGAGTCGGGTACCTACAATGAGCAGTTCTTC	CASSAESGTYNEQFF
TRBV4-1	TRBJ2-5	few	TRBD1	TGCGCCAGCAGCCGTGGCACAGGGGGATTGGAGACCCAGTACTTC	CASSRGTGGLETQYF
TRBV18	TRBJ1-2	-	TRBD1	TGTGCCAGCTTACAGGGGATCGACTATGGCTACACCTTC	CASLQGIDYGYTF
TRBV18	TRBJ1-5	-	-	TGTGCCAGCTCACCAGAGATCAATCAGCCCCAGCATTTT	CASSPEINQPQHF
TRBV7-6	TRBJ2-1	-	-	TGTGCCAGCAGCTTAGGGAACTACTCCTACAATGAGCAGTTCTTC	CASSLGNYSYNEQFF
TRBV7-3	TRBJ1-2	once	-	TGTGCCAGCAGCTCAAGGGGAGGAGAGGGCTACACCTTC	CASSSRGGEGYTF
TRBV5-6	TRBJ2-7	-	TRBD1	TGTGCCAGCAGCCTCAGGGGGCGCTACGAGCAGTACTTC	CASSLRGRYEQYF
TRBV10-2	TRBJ2-4	-	TRBD2	TGCGCCAGCAGTGAGGTTGCTAGCGGGGCCGTGGGTTACATTCAGTACTTC	CASSEVASGAVGYIQYF
TRBV19	TRBJ1-5	once	-	TGTGCCAGCAACCGCAGGAGTCAGCCCCAGCATTTT	CASNRRSQPQHF
TRBV6-1	TRBJ1-6	-	TRBD1	TGTGCCAGCAGTGAGCAAGGACAGGGTATTACACCCCTCCACTTT	CASSEQGQGITPLHF
TRBV11-2	TRBJ1-2	-	TRBD1	TGTGCCAGCAGCCCCCGACAGGGTATCAACTATGGCTACACCTTC	CASSPRQGINYGYTF
TRBV9	TRBJ2-3	-	TRBD2	TGTGCCAGCAGCGGCCGACTAGCGGGGCGGACAGATACGCAGTATTTT	CASSGRLAGRTDTQYF
TRBV5-4	TRBJ2-1	-	TRBD1	TGTGCCAGCAGCCCAGGGGGGGGACAGGGCGACAATGAGCAGTTCTTC	CASSPGGGQGDNEQFF
TRBV7-8	TRBJ2-2	once	TRBD1	TGTGCCAGCAGCATAAGACAGGGGGCTAGTGGGACCGGGGAGCTGTTTTTT	CASSIRQGASGTGELFF
TRBV9	TRBJ1-2	once	-	TGTGCCAGCAGCGGCCTGACCGGGGGATATTCTGGCTACACCTTC	CASSGLTGGYSGYTF
TRBV18	TRBJ1-1	-	-	TGTGCCAGCTCACCAATCACGAACACTGAAGCTTTCTTT	CASSPITNTEAFF
TRBV6-1	TRBJ2-3	-	-	TGTGCCAGCAGTGGGCCGAGCACAGATACGCAGTATTTT	CASSGPSTDTQYF
TRBV28	TRBJ2-7	-	-	TGTGCCAGCAGTTTGGAGGGGTCCTACGAGCAGTACTTC	CASSLEGSYEQYF
TRBV19	TRBJ2-2	-	TRBD1	TGTGCCAGTAGCACAGACGGGACAGGGGGCGACACCGGGGAGCTGTTTTTT	CASSTDGTGGDTGELFF
TRBV19	TRBJ1-5	-	-	TGTGCCAGTAGTAGTCAGGGTCTGTATAGCAATCAGCCCCAGCATTTT	CASSSQGLYSNQPQHF
TRBV14	TRBJ1-4	-	TRBD1	TGTGCCAGCAGCCAGGGACAGGGGTTTAATGAAAAACTGTTTTTT	CASSQGQGFNEKLFF
TRBV18	TRBJ2-7	-	-	TGTGCCAGCTCACCCTGGGCGGCAGCCCTGGCTGAGCAGTACTTC	CASSPWAAALAEQYF